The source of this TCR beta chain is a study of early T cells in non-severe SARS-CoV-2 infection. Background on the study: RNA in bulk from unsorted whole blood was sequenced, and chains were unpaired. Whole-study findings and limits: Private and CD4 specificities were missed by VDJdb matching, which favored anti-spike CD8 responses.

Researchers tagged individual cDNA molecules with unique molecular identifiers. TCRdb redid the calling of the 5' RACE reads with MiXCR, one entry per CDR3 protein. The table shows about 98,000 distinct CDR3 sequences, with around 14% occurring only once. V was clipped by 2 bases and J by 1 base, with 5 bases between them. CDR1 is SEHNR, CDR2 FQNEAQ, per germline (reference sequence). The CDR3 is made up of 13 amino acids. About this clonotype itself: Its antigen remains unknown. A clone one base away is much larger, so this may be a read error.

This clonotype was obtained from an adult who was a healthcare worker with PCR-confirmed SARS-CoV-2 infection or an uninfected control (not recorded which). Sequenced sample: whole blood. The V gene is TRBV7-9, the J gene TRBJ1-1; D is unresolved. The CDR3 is CASSLPGNTEAFF. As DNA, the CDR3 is TGTGCCAGCAGCTTACCGGGGAACACTGAAGCTTTCTTT. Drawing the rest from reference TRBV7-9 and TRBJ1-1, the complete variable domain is DTGVSQNPRHKITKRGQNVTFRCDPISEHNRLYWYRQTLGQGPEFLTYFQNEAQLEKSRLLSDRFSAERPKGSFSTLEIQRTEQGDSAMYLCASSLPGNTEAFFGQGTRLTVV.